A single sample is the source of the 21 T cell receptor beta chains below, sequenced in a study of cytomegalovirus exposure and HLA in healthy donors. PCR was performed using 60 Vbeta and 13 Jbeta primers. Method: immunoSEQ multiplex PCR; TCRdb's copy keeps in-frame clones and lacks some. The sample shows some 140,000 clones, roughly 83% of them seen only once. The specimen sequenced was PBMCs. These TCRs come from a man younger than 40 in good health and CMV-seropositive.

The V gene is TRBV5-8, the J gene TRBJ2-2, with a weak D call TRBD1 (5 bases). This CDR3 spans 14 amino acids. Trimming stripped 6 bases from V and 3 bases from J, with 12 bases between. The germline V gene has CDR1 SGHTS and CDR2 YDEGEE. In DNA, the CDR3 is TGTGCCAGCATTCTTAGGGGCCACACCGGGGAGCTGTTTTTT. Translated: CASILRGHTGELFF.

The chain has TRBV9 and TRBJ2-5; 14 nucleotides match TRBD2. J lost 5 bases, V lost 6 bases, and 6 bases had no gene match. The CDR3 loop spans 15 amino acids. Germline CDR1 SGDLS, CDR2 YYNGEE. CDR3 residues: CASTGLAGGSETQYF. In nucleotides, the CDR3 is TGTGCCAGCACCGGACTAGCGGGGGGTAGCGAGACCCAGTACTTC.

This chain links TRBV6-1 with TRBJ1-3; perhaps TRBD1 as D (6 bases). The germline V gene encodes CDR1 MNHNS and CDR2 SASEGT. V lost 6 bases and J lost 2, with 8 bases in between. CDR3 length: 13 residues. This CDR3 is CASRWDTGNTIYF. Here the CDR3 DNA reads TGTGCCAGCAGGTGGGACACTGGAAACACCATATATTTT.

V is TRBV27 and J is TRBJ1-2; 7 bases fit TRBD1. V lost 5 bases, J lost 4 bases, and 10 bases stayed unmatched. This CDR3 comprises 15 residues. CDR1 is MNHEY, CDR2 SMNVEV, per germline (reference sequence). CDR3 sequence (DNA): TGTGCCAGCAGTAGGGGGCCCCTCGGTGGCTATGGCTACACCTTC. Residues: CASSRGPLGGYGYTF.

V and J are TRBV5-6 and TRBJ2-1; the D gene is possibly TRBD1 (6 bases). The CDR3 loop spans 18 amino acids. In germline, CDR1 is SGHDT, CDR2 YYEEEE. Between the trimmed V and J ends, which lost 0 bases and 3 bases, there was a span of 19 bases. The CDR3: CASSLEGPAHRDYNEQFF. The CDR3 nucleotides read TGTGCCAGCAGCTTGGAAGGGCCAGCCCACAGGGACTACAATGAGCAGTTCTTC.

This clone was seen a handful of times. V and J are TRBV27 and TRBJ2-3; 7 nucleotides agree with TRBD1. The length of the CDR3 is 12 residues. V lost 6 bases to trimming and J lost 6 bases; unmatched junction nucleotides: 3. Germline CDR1 is MNHEY and CDR2 is SMNVEV (reference sequence). This CDR3 is CASRRGLDTQYF. The CDR3 coding sequence is TGTGCCAGCAGAAGGGGGCTGGATACGCAGTATTTT.

The chain joins TRBV5-1 to TRBJ1-4; 9 bases line up with TRBD1. The CDR3 extends over 16 amino acids. Germline V gene lookup returns CDR1 SGHRS and CDR2 YFSETQ. Trimming at V came to 0 bases and at J to 5 bases, leaving 5 bases not matched to a gene. CDR3 amino acids: CASSLGGQGKNEKLFF. CDR3 nucleotides: TGCGCCAGCAGCTTGGGTGGACAGGGGAAGAATGAAAAACTGTTTTTT. Variable domain in full (rest from reference TRBV5-1 and TRBJ1-4): KAGVTQTPRYLIKTRGQQVTLSCSPISGHRSVSWYQQTPGQGLQFLFEYFSETQRNKGNFPGRFSGRQFSNSRSEMNVSTLELGDSALYLCASSLGGQGKNEKLFFGSGTQLSVL.

The rearrangement uses TRBV5-1 and TRBJ2-2; TRBD2 matches 12 bases. V shed 3 bases, J shed 6 bases, and the junction held 3 bases outside the gene matches. The CDR3 consists of 15 residues. In germline, CDR1 is SGHRS, CDR2 YFSETQ. CDR3 bases: TGCGCCAGCAGCTACGGGACTAGCGGGCCCGGGGAGCTGTTTTTT. This gives the protein CASSYGTSGPGELFF.

On this clone: One junction end disagrees with the germline gene, perhaps due to a read error. This chain links TRBV7-9 with TRBJ1-5; no clear D. The length of the CDR3 is 12 residues. The germline V gene has CDR1 SEHNR and CDR2 FQNEAQ (reference sequence). The CDR3 bases are TGTTCCAGCAGCAAGTCGGGGCAGCCCCAGCATTTT. Translation: CSSSKSGQPQHF.

This rearrangement joins TRBV7-3 to TRBJ2-6; 9 nucleotides align to TRBD1. Trimming removed 2 bases from V and 0 bases from J; junction bases left unmatched: 2. The germline CDR1 and CDR2 sequences are SGHTA and FQGTGA. This CDR3 has 17 residues. This CDR3 is CASSLEGQGSGANVLTF. The CDR3, as DNA: TGTGCCAGCAGCTTAGAGGGACAGGGCTCTGGGGCCAACGTCCTGACTTTC. The variable domain in full, with the rest retrieved from reference TRBV7-3 and TRBJ2-6, is GAGVSQTPSNKVTEKGKYVELRCDPISGHTALYWYRQSLGQGPEFLIYFQGTGAADDSGLPNDRFFAVRPEGSVSTLKIQRTERGDSAVYLCASSLEGQGSGANVLTFGAGSRLTVL.

This clone was recorded only once. V gene TRBV5-4 combines with J gene TRBJ1-6, with D possibly TRBD1 on 5 matching bases. Deletions cut 5 bases from V and 4 bases from J, with 16 bases between. CDR1 is SGHNT and CDR2 is YYREEE in the germline V gene (reference sequence). There are 16 residues in the CDR3. CDR3: CASRYGGVIYNSPLHF. The CDR3 DNA reads TGTGCCAGCAGGTATGGGGGGGTGATTTATAATTCACCCCTCCACTTT.

This clone occurred a few times. This sequence joins TRBV28 and TRBJ1-2, with D possibly TRBD1 on 5 matching bases. This CDR3 comprises 15 residues. Germline CDR1 reads MDHEN; CDR2 reads SYDVKM. V lost 2 bases to trimming and J lost 0 bases, with 10 bases between them. CDR3 protein: CASSLQQEPNYGYTF. The CDR3 DNA reads as TGTGCCAGCAGTTTACAACAGGAGCCTAACTATGGCTACACCTTC.

Here the CDR3 reads CASILGLAQEGDEQFF. The CDR3 DNA sequence: TGTGCCAGCATCCTAGGACTAGCCCAGGAGGGTGATGAGCAGTTCTTC. This chain uses TRBV2 with TRBJ2-1, with 8 bases fitting TRBD2. V gave up 7 bases and J gave up 8 bases; unmatched junction bases: 16. The CDR3 extends over 16 amino acids. Per germline, CDR1 SNHLY and CDR2 FYNNEI. Complete variable domain (other parts from reference TRBV2 and TRBJ2-1): EPEVTQTPSHQVTQMGQEVILRCVPISNHLYFYWYRQILGQKVEFLVSFYNNEISEKSEIFDDQFSVERPDGSNFTLKIRSTKLEDSAMYFCASILGLAQEGDEQFFGPGTRLTVL.

The V call is TRBV6-1, the J call TRBJ2-3; 9 bases map to TRBD2. Trimming cost V 8 bases and J 1 base; bases outside gene matches: 1. Germline CDR1 MNHNS, CDR2 SASEGT. CDR3 length: 13 amino acids. DNA for the CDR3: TGTGCCAGCGTAGCGGGAGGCACAGATACGCAGTATTTT. Protein: CASVAGGTDTQYF.

The rearrangement links TRBV4-1 to TRBJ1-1; D not certain. In germline, CDR1 is MGHRA, CDR2 YSYEKL. The CDR3 has 13 amino acids. Trimming took 0 bases from V and 11 from J, leaving 13 bases between them. This CDR3 reads CASSQDVRVEAFF. The DNA for the CDR3 is TGCGCCAGCAGCCAAGATGTCCGGGTAGAGGCTTTCTTT.

This clone was counted a single time. This sequence joins TRBV7-9 and TRBJ2-1, with D perhaps matching TRBD2 (6 bases). The V and J ends lost 0 bases and 5 bases respectively, with 11 bases between them. The germline gives CDR1 SEHNR, CDR2 FQNEAQ (reference sequence). The CDR3 contains 15 residues. The CDR3 loop reads CASSLATGVHNEQFF. DNA of the CDR3: TGTGCCAGCAGCTTAGCGACGGGGGTGCACAATGAGCAGTTCTTC.

V usage is TRBV27 and J usage is TRBJ2-2; weak D call: TRBD2 (5 bases). This CDR3 contains 22 residues. Germline CDR1 and CDR2: MNHEY and SMNVEV (reference sequence). Deletions cut 0 bases from V and 0 bases from J, with 26 bases between. CDR3 sequence reads: CASSLSKRWLGVDGTNTGELFF. CDR3 bases: TGTGCCAGCAGTTTATCGAAGCGGTGGTTGGGAGTGGACGGGACGAACACCGGGGAGCTGTTTTTT.

This clone is a singleton in its sample. This chain joins TRBV5-1 and TRBJ2-5, with TRBD1 matching 8 bases. V dropped 1 base and J dropped 5; count of bases not matched to a gene: 4. This CDR3 spans 14 amino acids. CDR1 and CDR2 (germline): SGHRS, YFSETQ. The CDR3 nucleotides read TGCGCCAGCAGCTTGCCAGGGGGCGATGAGACCCAGTACTTC. Residues: CASSLPGGDETQYF.

This rearrangement joins TRBV11-2 to TRBJ1-6, with no clear D. The CDR3 covers 16 residues. Deletions cut 0 bases from V and 0 bases from J, with 6 bases between. From germline, CDR1 is SGHAT and CDR2 FQNNGV. CDR3: CASSLDRSSYNSPLHF. CDR3 sequence (DNA): TGTGCCAGCAGCTTAGATAGAAGCTCCTATAATTCACCCCTCCACTTT.

This rearrangement joins TRBV7-3 to TRBJ2-1, with 13 bases that match TRBD2. The junction had 5 bases not matched to a gene; V was cut back by 5 bases and J by 10 bases. The CDR3 extends over 14 amino acids. The V gene's germline CDR1 is SGHTA and CDR2 FQGTGA. This chain's CDR3 is CASSRTSGSQEQFF. In nucleotides, the CDR3 is TGTGCCAGCAGCAGGACTAGCGGGAGTCAAGAGCAGTTCTTC.

The CDR3 DNA reads TGTGCCAGTAGTATCCCTCCTTACAATGAGCAGTTCTTC. Amino acids: CASSIPPYNEQFF. The rearrangement links TRBV19 to TRBJ2-1; the D is unclear. The length of the CDR3 is 13 residues. Germline lookup yields CDR1 LNHDA and CDR2 SQIVND (reference sequence). Trimming removed 3 bases from V and 4 bases from J, with 7 bases in between.